These T cell receptor beta chains were read from a single sample in a study of PD-1 blockade in classical Hodgkin lymphoma. TCRdb keeps only in-frame clones here, not all; method: immunoSEQ multiplex PCR. The data hold 50,000 to 65,000 clones, with 70% to 90% observed a single time. Sequenced material: peripheral blood mononuclear cells (PBMCs), taken before the fourth cycle of nivolumab. These receptor sequences come from a human donor with classical Hodgkin lymphoma. Each CDR3 is given with its conserved first and last residue. Fields, in order: D gene, J gene, clone size, V gene, CDR3 DNA, CDR3 protein. The D gene is left open where the match is weak. Size tells how often a clone was seen (once, few, many) or the class of an expanded clone, and some rows leave it out.

. TRBJ2-3 . TRBV7-8 TGTGCCAGCAGCTCCCCCTCGGCAGTGGATACGCAGTATTTT CASSSPSAVDTQYF
TRBD1 TRBJ2-5 . TRBV5-1 TGCGCCAGCAGCTTCTCAAGGACAGGGGGGCCGGAGACCCAGTACTTC CASSFSRTGGPETQYF
TRBD2 TRBJ2-3 . TRBV5-1 TGCGCCAGCACACGTAGCGGGGGGGCCTCAGATACGCAGTATTTT CASTRSGGASDTQYF
. TRBJ2-1 . TRBV7-9 TGTGCCAGCAGCTCGGTACGCAATGAGCAGTTCTTC CASSSVRNEQFF
. TRBJ1-2 . TRBV5-1 TGCGCCAGCGGCCAGGGGTCTACTAACTATGGCTACACCTTC CASGQGSTNYGYTF
. TRBJ1-1 . TRBV30 TGTGCCTGGACCCTTGGGGGACGCATGACCGTAGAAGCTTTCTTT CAWTLGGRMTVEAFF
TRBD2 TRBJ2-1 . TRBV7-9 TGTGCCAGCAGCTTACCGACTAGCGGGGGGGTTAACCATGAGCAGTTCTTC CASSLPTSGGVNHEQFF
. TRBJ1-5 . TRBV7-8 TGTGCCAGCAGCTTAGGTCTTGACAGGAATCAGCCCCAGCATTTT CASSLGLDRNQPQHF
TRBD1 TRBJ2-3 . TRBV5-1 TGCGCCAGCAGCTCACAGGGGACCCGGGATACGCAGTATTTT CASSSQGTRDTQYF
. TRBJ2-1 . TRBV9 TGTGCCAGCAGCGTAGAGCTGGAGGGGGTCCCCTACAATGAGCAGTTCTTC CASSVELEGVPYNEQFF
. TRBJ2-7 . TRBV5-1 TGCGCCAGCAGCTTGGCCGCCCCGGCCAACGAGCAGTACTTC CASSLAAPANEQYF
. TRBJ1-1 . TRBV27 TGTGCCACACGAAACGGCCCTATGAACACTGAAGCTTTCTTT CATRNGPMNTEAFF
TRBD2 TRBJ2-7 . TRBV9 TGTGCCAGCAGCGTAGACGGGGGGTCCTACGAGCAGTACTTC CASSVDGGSYEQYF
. TRBJ2-7 . TRBV6-6 TGTGCCAGCAGTTACTCTGGCAGGGAGTACGAGCAGTACTTC CASSYSGREYEQYF
TRBD2 TRBJ2-2 once TRBV11-2 TGTGCCCAATCACGGAGAGGGGCGGGGGTGAACACCGGGGAGCTGTTTTTT CAQSRRGAGVNTGELFF
. TRBJ2-5 . TRBV29-1 TGCAGCGTTGGGGGGTCGCTGGAAGAGACCCAGTACTTC CSVGGSLEETQYF
. TRBJ1-1 . TRBV5-5 TGTGCCAGCAGCTTGAGGCCATTGAACACTGAAGCTTTCTTT CASSLRPLNTEAFF
. TRBJ1-2 . TRBV7-9 TGTGCCAGCAGCCTAGGGGGAATCTATGGCTACACCTTC CASSLGGIYGYTF
. TRBJ2-1 . TRBV7-9 TGTGCCAGCAGCTCGCCGCGGAACCTCGGGGGTGAGCAGTTCTTC CASSSPRNLGGEQFF
. TRBJ1-6 . TRBV9 TGTGCCAGCAGCGTGGGTACCCCTAATTCACCCCTCCACTTT CASSVGTPNSPLHF
. TRBJ2-7 . TRBV5-1 TGCGCCAGCAGCTTGTCGGACGAGCAGTACTTC CASSLSDEQYF
. TRBJ1-4 . TRBV10-3 TGTGCCATCAGCGTGGCACAGGGAGGTGAAAAACTGTTTTTT CAISVAQGGEKLFF
. TRBJ1-2 . TRBV27 TGTGCCAGCGGTCGGGGGGGAGCTAATTTCTATGGCTACACCTTC CASGRGGANFYGYTF